These 17 T cell receptor beta chains share one sample of origin, sequenced in a study of T cells in Graves' hyperthyroidism and ophthalmopathy. Amplification of TCR beta CDR3 regions used RNA as the template. Primed by the HTBI set, a first-round RT-PCR was run on the TCR CDR3. TCRdb re-derived calls from the multiplex PCR reads in MiXCR, one entry per CDR3 protein. The sample has around 760,000 distinct CDR3 sequences; roughly a third are singletons. Sequences were obtained from blood. Source of these receptors: a woman between 35 and 50 years old with Graves' hyperthyroidism.

The chain recombines TRBV11-2 with TRBJ2-7; 9 bases fit TRBD1. The CDR3 runs to 16 residues. Per germline, CDR1 SGHAT and CDR2 FQNNGV. Trimming removed 4 bases from V and 4 bases from J; junction bases left unmatched: 11. The CDR3 here is CASSSSDRGYSYEQYF. CDR3 nucleotide sequence: TGTGCCAGCAGCTCGTCGGACAGGGGTTATTCTTACGAGCAGTACTTC.

In this sample, this clonotype turned up many times. This sequence joins TRBV12-3 or TRBV12-4 and TRBJ1-1; D remains unclear. The V end was cut by 10 bases, the J end by 0 bases, with 18 bases between. CDR3 length: 15 amino acids. The CDR3 is CATKGPALLNTEAFF. The CDR3 nucleotides are TGTGCCACCAAGGGTCCAGCCCTCCTGAACACTGAAGCTTTCTTT.

This rearrangement joins TRBV10-3 to TRBJ2-3, with 8 nucleotides matching TRBD1. The germline V gene encodes CDR1 ENHRY and CDR2 SYGVKD. The CDR3 has 17 residues. The ends lost 6 bases at V and 2 bases at J; junction bases unmatched: 13. CDR3 loop: CAIRTGGDTIITDTQYF. The CDR3, as DNA: TGTGCCATCAGAACAGGGGGAGACACTATTATCACAGATACGCAGTATTTT.

In this sample, this clonotype turned up many times. The V gene is TRBV10-3, the J gene TRBJ2-5; 9 bases agree with TRBD2. Germline lookup yields CDR1 ENHRY and CDR2 SYGVKD. This CDR3 spans 17 amino acids. V shed 3 bases, J shed 3 bases, and the junction held 11 bases outside the gene matches. The CDR3 loop is CAISDRRTSESKETQYF. DNA of the CDR3: TGTGCCATCAGTGACCGGCGGACTAGCGAAAGCAAAGAGACCCAGTACTTC.

This clonotype was detected ten times or more. This chain uses TRBV19 with TRBJ2-6, with a weak D call TRBD2 (6 bases). The CDR3 runs to 16 residues. Germline V gene sequence: CDR1 LNHDA, CDR2 SQIVND (reference sequence). V lost 5 bases to trimming and J lost 4 bases, with 15 bases between them. The CDR3 DNA sequence: TGTGCCAGTAGTTCATCGGGGGAAGAGGGGGCCAACGTCCTGACTTTC. It encodes CASSSSGEEGANVLTF.

The V gene is TRBV27, the J gene TRBJ2-7, with no clear D. The V gene's germline CDR1 is MNHEY and CDR2 SMNVEV (reference sequence). Deletions cut 4 bases from V and 3 bases from J, with 13 bases between. There are 14 residues in the CDR3. CDR3 bases: TGTGCCAGCAGTTGGATTCGCGGAGACTACGAGCAGTACTTC. Translating gives CASSWIRGDYEQYF.

There are a few counts of this clonotype. The chain employs TRBV7-2 and TRBJ2-3, with 12 bases identical to TRBD2. The CDR3 is made up of 16 amino acids. Germline CDR1 reads SGHTA; CDR2 reads FQGNSA. Trimming removed 5 bases from V and 6 bases from J; junction bases left unmatched: 9. CDR3 loop: CASSPLRLAGDDTQYF. The CDR3 coding sequence is TGTGCCAGCAGCCCATTAAGACTAGCGGGGGACGATACGCAGTATTTT. The full variable domain, its missing parts supplied by reference TRBV7-2 and TRBJ2-3, is GAGVSQSPSNKVTEKGKDVELRCDPISGHTALYWYRQSLGQGLEFLIYFQGNSAPDKSGLPSDRFSAERTGGSVSTLTIQRTQQEDSAVYLCASSPLRLAGDDTQYFGPGTRLTVL.

This chain connects TRBV7-8 to TRBJ2-7; D unresolved. The CDR3 runs 15 residues. Trimming cost V 6 bases and J 5 bases, with 20 bases left between them. The germline gives CDR1 SGHVS, CDR2 FQNEAQ. The CDR3 DNA follows: TGTGCCAGCAGTCCCCTGGCCAAACCGGGTGACGAGCAGTACTTC. Amino acids: CASSPLAKPGDEQYF.

The sample holds a few counts of this clonotype. The rearrangement links TRBV7-2 to TRBJ2-5; D ambiguous. Germline loops: CDR1 SGHTA, CDR2 FQGNSA. This CDR3 is 15 amino acids long. V gave up 1 base and J gave up 5 bases, with 14 bases separating them. The CDR3 is CASSLGVGLGETQYF. The CDR3 bases are TGTGCCAGCAGCTTAGGTGTGGGCCTGGGGGAGACCCAGTACTTC.

Ten or more counts support this clonotype. The chain links TRBV29-1 to TRBJ2-5, with TRBD2 identical over 14 bases. The CDR3 spans 14 residues. In germline, CDR1 is SQVTM, CDR2 ANQGSEA. Trimming took 6 bases from V and 3 from J; bases not matched to a gene: 3. The DNA of the CDR3 is TGCAGCGTCTCGACTAGCGGGAGGGAAGAGACCCAGTACTTC. Translating gives CSVSTSGREETQYF.

For this clonotype: Possible read error: a much larger clone is one base away. This chain joins TRBV19 and TRBJ1-4; D gene ambiguous. The CDR3 spans 16 residues. Trimming stripped 3 bases from V and 1 base from J, with 12 bases between. CDR1 is LNHDA and CDR2 is SQIVND in the germline V gene (reference sequence). For the CDR3, the DNA is TGTGCCAGTAGTATTTCCTCGACGGTAACTAATGAAAAACTGTTTTTT. It codes for CASSISSTVTNEKLFF. The full variable domain, rest sourced from reference TRBV19 and TRBJ1-4, is DGGITQSPKYLFRKEGQNVTLSCEQNLNHDAMYWYRQDPGQGLRLIYYSQIVNDFQKGDIAEGYSVSREKKESFPLTVTSAQKNPTAFYLCASSISSTVTNEKLFFGSGTQLSVL.

The chain has TRBV6-5 and TRBJ1-4; TRBD1 matches at 11 bases. J gave up 12 bases and V 4 bases, and 10 bases lay outside the gene matches. From germline, CDR1 is MNHEY and CDR2 SVGAGI. This CDR3 is 15 amino acids long. The CDR3 sequence: CASSFQMGQGDQLFF. CDR3 coding DNA: TGTGCCAGCAGTTTCCAGATGGGACAGGGGGATCAACTGTTTTTT.

This clonotype was observed many times. V gene TRBV7-9 combines with J gene TRBJ2-7; a possible D gene is TRBD2 (5 bases). The germline gives CDR1 SEHNR, CDR2 FQNEAQ (reference sequence). CDR3 length equals 13 residues. Trimming shortened V by 4 bases and J by 6 bases, and 13 bases separated the two germline ends. The DNA of the CDR3 is TGTGCCAGCAGCTCCGGAGGTTCGGGCGAGCAGTACTTC. Translating it yields CASSSGGSGEQYF.

The chain uses TRBV6-4 and TRBJ2-7; D possibly corresponds to TRBD2 (6 bases). Looked up from germline, CDR1 is MRHNA and CDR2 is SNTAGT. This CDR3 has 15 residues. V was pared by 3 bases and J by 3 bases, with 15 bases between. For the CDR3, the DNA is TGTGCCAGCAGTGATTGGAGGGGCGGGATCTACGAGCAGTACTTC. Its protein is CASSDWRGGIYEQYF.

This rearrangement joins TRBV13 to TRBJ1-5, with TRBD1 matching 7 bases. The length of the CDR3 is 15 residues. Trimming at V came to 5 bases and at J to 3 bases, leaving 7 bases not matched to a gene. Germline V lookup: CDR1 PRHDT, CDR2 FYEKMQ (reference sequence). The CDR3 DNA reads as TGTGCCAGCAGCCCCTCGGGACAGAACAATCAGCCCCAGCATTTT. Residues: CASSPSGQNNQPQHF.

The rearrangement joins TRBV6-1 to TRBJ2-2; D is uncertain. V dropped 5 bases and J dropped 5 bases, with 15 bases sitting between them. Per germline, CDR1 MNHNS and CDR2 SASEGT. The CDR3 length is 15 residues. The CDR3 sequence is CASSPPGATTGELFF. Written as DNA, the CDR3 is TGTGCCAGCAGTCCCCCGGGCGCGACGACCGGGGAGCTGTTTTTT.

The CDR3 DNA reads TGTGCCAGCAAGCCGGGGACCCAGTACTTC. This codes for CASKPGTQYF. The V and J genes are TRBV7-2 and TRBJ2-5; no reliable D call. The CDR3 contains 10 residues. V was cut by 7 bases and J by 7 bases, with 7 bases left in between. Germline loops: CDR1 SGHTA, CDR2 FQGNSA.